The 25 T cell receptor beta chains below were found in one sample sequenced in a study of OX40 agonist ivuxolimab in advanced cancers. The table came from immunoSEQ multiplex PCR; TCRdb's copy has only in-frame clones and leaves some out. In the table there are about 76,000 clones, 85% to 90% of which are singletons. The specimen comprised CD4+ or CD8+ T cells sorted from blood, sampled in a trial of the OX40 agonist ivuxolimab. The receptors here all came from an adult with an advanced solid tumor such as melanoma, head and neck, liver or kidney cancer.

The V gene is TRBV7-3, the J gene TRBJ1-1; TRBD1 matches 8 bases. Trimming cost V 4 bases and J 7 bases; bases outside gene matches: 8. CDR3 length: 14 residues. The V gene's germline CDR1 is SGHTA and CDR2 FQGTGA. The CDR3 sequence: CASSSRGRDGEAFF. The CDR3 DNA sequence: TGTGCCAGCAGCTCCAGGGGGCGGGATGGTGAAGCTTTCTTT.

The J gene is TRBJ2-1, the V gene TRBV19; D may be TRBD2 (6 bases). The CDR3 is 13 amino acids. Germline V gene sequence: CDR1 LNHDA, CDR2 SQIVND (reference sequence). Trimming took 4 bases from V and 8 from J, leaving 12 bases between them. The CDR3 here is CASSSRRGYEQFF. CDR3 DNA sequence: TGTGCCAGTAGTAGCAGGAGGGGCTATGAGCAGTTCTTC.

V and J are TRBV5-1 and TRBJ2-7; D gene uncertain. Germline V gives CDR1 SGHRS, CDR2 YFSETQ. The CDR3 sequence is 15 residues long. Trimming removed 0 bases at V and 0 bases at J, with 10 bases between. Here the CDR3 DNA reads TGCGCCAGCAGCTTGGAGACCTCTTTCTCCTACGAGCAGTACTTC. The encoded protein is CASSLETSFSYEQYF.

CDR3 loop: CASSLRGADTQYF. The CDR3 DNA reads as TGTGCCAGCAGCTTAAGGGGTGCAGATACGCAGTATTTT. The chain joins TRBV5-4 to TRBJ2-3, with D possibly matching TRBD1 (5 bases). Trimming took off 2 bases at V and 4 bases at J, with 8 bases between the two ends. Germline V CDR1 and CDR2: SGHNT, YYREEE (reference sequence). CDR3 length: 13 residues.

The gene calls are TRBV11-1 and TRBJ2-5, with 12 bases fitting TRBD2. The ends lost 4 bases at V and 5 bases at J; junction bases unmatched: 5. The CDR3 runs to 15 residues. CDR1 is SGHAT and CDR2 is FQDESV in the germline V gene (reference sequence). The DNA for the CDR3 is TGTGCCAGCAGCTCAAGACTAGCGGGGGAGGAGACCCAGTACTTC. It yields the protein CASSSRLAGEETQYF.

This clone came up once. The CDR3 loop reads CASSFRGRGLNTEAFF. CDR3 nucleotide sequence: TGCGCCAGCAGCTTTCGAGGCAGGGGCCTGAACACTGAAGCTTTCTTT. The chain uses TRBV5-1 and TRBJ1-1; a weak D match, TRBD1 (6 bases). Germline lookup yields CDR1 SGHRS and CDR2 YFSETQ. The CDR3 is 16 residues long. V lost 2 bases to trimming and J lost 0 bases, with 14 bases between them.

The J gene is TRBJ2-1, the V gene TRBV6-1, with a weak D call TRBD2 (6 bases). V lost 1 base, J lost 9 bases, and 19 bases lay in between. Germline V gives CDR1 MNHNS, CDR2 SASEGT. The CDR3 totals 16 residues. In DNA form, the CDR3 reads TGTGCCAGCAGTGAAGAAGGAGGGCCCTTTGGAGTTGAGCAGTTCTTC. Its translation is CASSEEGGPFGVEQFF.

The chain has TRBV27 and TRBJ2-3; unclear D gene. The CDR3 length is 13 residues. The germline V and J ends were trimmed by 5 bases and 0 bases, with 6 bases remaining between them. CDR1 and CDR2 from the germline V gene are MNHEY and SMNVEV (reference sequence). As DNA, the CDR3 is TGTGCCAGCAGTCCGTTTAGCACAGATACGCAGTATTTT. Translation gives CASSPFSTDTQYF.

The chain joins TRBV5-1 to TRBJ2-2, with a possible D match to TRBD1 (5 bases). Trimming took 5 bases from V and 6 from J, leaving 11 bases between them. The CDR3 spans 13 residues. From germline, CDR1 is SGHRS and CDR2 YFSETQ. The DNA for the CDR3 is TGCGCCAGCAGGCCCCCAGGGTCCGGGGAGCTGTTTTTT. Its translation: CASRPPGSGELFF.

This chain links TRBV11-2 with TRBJ2-7; D ambiguous. Deletions cut 4 bases from V and 2 bases from J, with 12 bases between. CDR1 and CDR2 from the germline V gene are SGHAT and FQNNGV. The CDR3 extends over 14 amino acids. As DNA, the CDR3 is TGTGCCAGCAGCTCAAGTGGGGTACCCTACGAGCAGTACGTC. Amino acid sequence: CASSSSGVPYEQYV.

The chain employs TRBV6-5 and TRBJ1-2, with a tentative D call TRBD1 (5 bases). Between the trimmed V and J ends, which lost 6 bases and 2 bases, there was a span of 13 bases. From germline, CDR1 is MNHEY and CDR2 SVGAGI. CDR3 length equals 14 residues. Here the CDR3 DNA reads TGTGCCAGCAGCCCCGGGGGACCGAACTATGGCTACACCTTC. It encodes CASSPGGPNYGYTF.

The chain's CDR3 is CASSLVPDRGYNEQFF. The CDR3 DNA reads TGTGCCAGCAGCTTAGTACCGGACAGGGGTTACAATGAGCAGTTCTTC. This chain uses TRBV7-6 with TRBJ2-1; 9 nucleotides line up with TRBD1. J was trimmed by 4 bases and V by 1 base; bases with no gene match: 5. The CDR3 extends over 16 amino acids. Germline-derived CDR1 and CDR2 are SGHVS and FNYEAQ.

The genes are TRBV4-1 and TRBJ1-3; no definite D call. The CDR3 consists of 15 residues. Trimming stripped 1 base from V and 1 base from J, with 8 bases between. Germline V lookup: CDR1 MGHRA, CDR2 YSYEKL. This CDR3 is CASSQVSSSGNTIYF. CDR3 DNA: TGCGCCAGCAGCCAAGTGTCGTCGTCTGGAAACACCATATATTTT.

The CDR3 sequence is CASSEAGRDTQYF. The CDR3 DNA reads TGTGCCAGCAGTGAAGCGGGACGGGATACGCAGTATTTT. J is TRBJ2-3 and V is TRBV6-1, with D perhaps matching TRBD1 or TRBD2 (5 bases each). V lost 0 bases, J lost 6 bases, and 7 bases lay in between. CDR3 size: 13 residues. The germline V gene encodes CDR1 MNHNS and CDR2 SASEGT.

Only one count was recorded for this clone. This chain connects TRBV27 to TRBJ2-5, with TRBD2 identical over 7 bases. Germline values: CDR1 MNHEY, CDR2 SMNVEV (reference sequence). V trimming: 1 base; J trimming: 6 bases; junction bases outside the gene matches: 8. The CDR3 totals 15 residues. The CDR3 nucleotides read TGTGCCAGCAGTTTATATGGGGGGGACGAAAAGACCCAGTACTTC. This encodes CASSLYGGDEKTQYF.

This chain connects TRBV30 to TRBJ2-7, with 7 bases lining up with TRBD1. Germline CDR1 GTSNPN, CDR2 SVGIG (reference sequence). This CDR3 comprises 14 residues. V shed 0 bases, J shed 4 bases, and the junction held 6 bases outside the gene matches. In DNA, the CDR3 is TGTGCCTGGAGTGTATACAGGGGAAGGTACGAGCAGTACTTC. This translates into CAWSVYRGRYEQYF. Variable domain in full (rest from reference TRBV30 and TRBJ2-7): SQTIHQWPATLVQPVGSPLSLECTVEGTSNPNLYWYRQAAGRGLQLLFYSVGIGQISSEVPQNLSASRPQDRQFILSSKKLLLSDSGFYLCAWSVYRGRYEQYFGPGTRLTVT.

The rearrangement joins TRBV5-1 to TRBJ2-2; maybe TRBD2 (5 bases). In germline, CDR1 is SGHRS, CDR2 YFSETQ. V was shortened by 3 bases and J by 0 bases, with 18 bases between the two germline ends. The CDR3 sequence is 18 residues long. CDR3 DNA sequence: TGCGCCAGCAGCTCCTCGATCCGGACTGGCGCGAACACCGGGGAGCTGTTTTTT. Translated, it gives CASSSSIRTGANTGELFF.

CDR3 nucleotides: TGTGCCAGTAGTACGGTCTCTGGGGCCAACGTCCTGACTTTC. It yields the protein CASSTVSGANVLTF. The V gene is TRBV19, the J gene TRBJ2-6; D is ambiguous. V dropped 4 bases and J dropped 0 bases, with 4 bases sitting between them. The CDR3 is made up of 14 amino acids. Germline CDR1 is LNHDA and CDR2 is SQIVND (reference sequence).

The rearrangement joins TRBV11-3 to TRBJ2-1, with TRBD2 matching 8 bases. This CDR3 contains 15 residues. V lost 4 bases, J lost 3 bases, and 5 bases stayed unmatched. Germline lookup yields CDR1 SGHNT and CDR2 YENEEA. CDR3 sequence: CASSSGGVDYNEQFF. DNA for the CDR3: TGTGCCAGCAGCTCCGGGGGGGTTGACTACAATGAGCAGTTCTTC.

This clone was observed once. The chain uses TRBV28 and TRBJ1-1; 9 positions agree with TRBD1. The germline CDR1 and CDR2 sequences are MDHEN and SYDVKM. The CDR3 totals 15 residues. J lost 0 bases, V lost 3 bases, and 2 bases had no gene match. The CDR3, as DNA: TGTGCCAGCAGTTTGGGACAGGGAATGAACACTGAAGCTTTCTTT. It specifies CASSLGQGMNTEAFF.

This chain uses TRBV6-1 with TRBJ1-5; 9 bases are shared with TRBD1. The CDR3 runs to 17 residues. Germline-derived CDR1 and CDR2 are MNHNS and SASEGT. Trimming cost V 3 bases and J 6 bases; bases outside gene matches: 12. The CDR3 loop is CASSDGQGFSRSQPQHF. The CDR3 bases are TGTGCCAGCAGTGACGGACAGGGGTTTTCTCGGAGTCAGCCCCAGCATTTT.

The sample holds one count of this clone. The chain is built from TRBV14 and TRBJ1-6; TRBD1 aligns across 9 bases. This CDR3 contains 15 residues. V gave up 4 bases and J gave up 10 bases; unmatched junction bases: 8. Germline-derived CDR1 and CDR2 are SGHDN and FVKESK. The chain's CDR3 is CASSPDRGSGSPLHF. CDR3 bases: TGTGCCAGCAGCCCGGACAGGGGATCAGGGTCACCCCTCCACTTT.

The chain links TRBV5-6 to TRBJ1-1; 10 nucleotides line up with TRBD1. The germline gives CDR1 SGHDT, CDR2 YYEEEE. With V trimmed by 4 bases and J by 0 bases, 12 bases remained unmatched. The CDR3 sequence is 18 residues long. The CDR3 DNA follows: TGTGCCAGCAGCCGCGACAGGGGGCATCCGTATATGAACACTGAAGCTTTCTTT. Translated, it gives CASSRDRGHPYMNTEAFF.

This clone was picked up one time. The chain recombines TRBV7-8 with TRBJ1-2, with 10 bases fitting TRBD1. Germline CDR1 is SGHVS and CDR2 is FQNEAQ. J lost 3 bases, V lost 4 bases, and 2 bases had no gene match. The CDR3 is made up of 14 amino acids. CDR3 nucleotides: TGTGCCAGCAGCTCGACAGGGGGCGACTATGGCTACACCTTC. This encodes CASSSTGGDYGYTF.

The chain couples TRBV10-1 to TRBJ2-3, with D hard to call. Per germline, CDR1 WNHNN and CDR2 SYGVQD (reference sequence). There are 14 residues in the CDR3. V lost 0 bases to trimming and J lost 11 bases, with 15 bases between them. Here the CDR3 DNA reads TGCGCCAGCAGTGAGTCGGGATTTCTGGATCAGCAGTATTTT. It translates to CASSESGFLDQQYF.